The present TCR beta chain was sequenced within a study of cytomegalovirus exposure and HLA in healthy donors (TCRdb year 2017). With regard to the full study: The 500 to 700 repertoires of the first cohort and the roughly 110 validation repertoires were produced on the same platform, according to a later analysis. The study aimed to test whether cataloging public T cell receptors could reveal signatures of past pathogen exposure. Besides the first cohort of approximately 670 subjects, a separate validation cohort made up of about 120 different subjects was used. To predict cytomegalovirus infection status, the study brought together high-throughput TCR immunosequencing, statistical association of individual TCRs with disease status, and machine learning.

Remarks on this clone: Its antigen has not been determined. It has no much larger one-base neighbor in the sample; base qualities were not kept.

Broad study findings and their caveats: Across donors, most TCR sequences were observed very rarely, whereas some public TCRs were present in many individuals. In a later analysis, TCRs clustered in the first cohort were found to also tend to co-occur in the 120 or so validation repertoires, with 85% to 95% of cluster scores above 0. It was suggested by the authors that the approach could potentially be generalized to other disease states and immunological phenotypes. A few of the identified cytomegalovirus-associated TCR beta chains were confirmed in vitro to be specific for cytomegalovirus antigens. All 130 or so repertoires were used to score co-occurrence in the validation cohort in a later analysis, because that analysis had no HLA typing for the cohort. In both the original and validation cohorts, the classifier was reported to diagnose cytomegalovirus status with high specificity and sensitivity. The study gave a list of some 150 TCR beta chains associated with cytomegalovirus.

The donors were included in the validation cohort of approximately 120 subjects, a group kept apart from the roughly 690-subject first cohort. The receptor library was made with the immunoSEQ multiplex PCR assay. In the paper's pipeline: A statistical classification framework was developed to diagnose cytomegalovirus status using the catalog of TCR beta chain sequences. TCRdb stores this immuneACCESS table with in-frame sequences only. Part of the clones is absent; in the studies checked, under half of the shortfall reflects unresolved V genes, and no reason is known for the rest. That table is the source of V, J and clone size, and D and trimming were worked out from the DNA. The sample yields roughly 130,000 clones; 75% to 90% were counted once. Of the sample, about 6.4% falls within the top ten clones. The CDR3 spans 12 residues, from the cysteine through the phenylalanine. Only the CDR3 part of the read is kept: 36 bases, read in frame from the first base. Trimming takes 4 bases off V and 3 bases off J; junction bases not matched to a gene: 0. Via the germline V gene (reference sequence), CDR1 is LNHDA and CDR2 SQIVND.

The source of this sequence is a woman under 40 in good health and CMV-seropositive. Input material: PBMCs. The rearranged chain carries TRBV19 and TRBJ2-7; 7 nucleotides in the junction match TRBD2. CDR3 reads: CASSTGGYEQYF. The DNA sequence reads TGTGCCAGTAGTACGGGGGGCTACGAGCAGTACTTC.